The 9 T cell receptor beta chains below come from one sample, sequenced in a study of OX40 agonist ivuxolimab in advanced cancers. Clones were sequenced by immunoSEQ multiplex PCR, and TCRdb holds only the in-frame ones, with some missing. The sample records about 69,000 clones, roughly nine tenths being singletons. Sample: CD4+ or CD8+ T cells sorted from blood, taken in a trial of the OX40 agonist ivuxolimab. The receptor source for this set is an adult with an advanced solid tumor such as melanoma, head and neck, liver or kidney cancer.

The rearrangement joins TRBV7-9 to TRBJ2-7, with 12 bases matching TRBD2. V was clipped by 4 bases and J by 2 bases; unmatched bases: 3. CDR3 length: 15 amino acids. CDR1 SEHNR and CDR2 FQNEAQ come from the germline V gene (reference sequence). The CDR3 loop reads CASSSTSGGPYEQYF. DNA for the CDR3: TGTGCCAGCAGCTCCACTAGCGGGGGGCCCTACGAGCAGTACTTC.

The chain recombines TRBV6-5 with TRBJ1-6; the match to TRBD1 covers 7 bases. The trim removed 4 bases at V and 11 bases at J, leaving 5 bases unmatched. This CDR3 contains 13 residues. Per germline, CDR1 MNHEY and CDR2 SVGAGI. CDR3 nucleotide sequence: TGTGCCAGCAGTTCCTACCAGGGGGCACCCCTCCACTTT. Protein sequence: CASSSYQGAPLHF.

The chain has TRBV2 and TRBJ2-1, with 13 bases lining up with TRBD2. This CDR3 has 14 residues. Germline-derived CDR1 and CDR2 are SNHLY and FYNNEI. With V trimmed by 10 bases and J by 9 bases, 9 bases remained unmatched. In DNA form, the CDR3 reads TGTGCCACCAAAACTAGCGGGGGGGCGGTTGAGCAGTTCTTC. Its protein product is CATKTSGGAVEQFF.

V gene TRBV19 combines with J gene TRBJ2-7, with D tentatively TRBD1 (6 bases). The germline CDR1 and CDR2 sequences are LNHDA and SQIVND (reference sequence). The ends were cut back, 0 bases at V and 2 bases at J, with 11 bases in the middle. CDR3 size: 15 residues. The CDR3 coding sequence is TGTGCCAGTAGTATAGATCCAGGGGCGGCCTACGAGCAGTACTTC. Amino acid sequence: CASSIDPGAAYEQYF.

The chain combines TRBV6-5 with TRBJ2-7; 10 nucleotides match TRBD2. Germline CDR1 MNHEY, CDR2 SVGAGI. V shed 4 bases, J shed 2 bases, and the junction held 5 bases outside the gene matches. The CDR3 has 15 amino acids. The CDR3 spells CASSSLAGATYEQYF. DNA for the CDR3: TGTGCCAGCAGTTCCCTAGCGGGGGCCACCTACGAGCAGTACTTC.

The chain has TRBV4-2 and TRBJ1-3, with D possibly TRBD1 on 5 matching bases. Deletions cut 0 bases from V and 2 bases from J, with 8 bases between. The CDR3 loop spans 15 amino acids. CDR1 LGHNA and CDR2 YNFKEQ come from the germline V gene. In nucleotides, the CDR3 is TGTGCCAGCAGCCAAGAGGGGGGGGCTGGAAACACCATATATTTT. As protein: CASSQEGGAGNTIYF.

As for this clone: Other DNA sequences in the sample encode the same CDR3. The chain couples TRBV5-1 to TRBJ2-5; D is ambiguous. CDR1 is SGHRS and CDR2 is YFSETQ in the germline V gene. Trimming stripped 3 bases from V and 5 bases from J, with 14 bases between. CDR3 size: 14 residues. CDR3 DNA sequence: TGCGCCAGCAGCTGGGAAGGGTCGAGGGAGACCCAGTACTTC. Its translation: CASSWEGSRETQYF.

This chain uses TRBV28 with TRBJ2-3; D gene ambiguous. V lost 0 bases and J lost 2, with 15 bases in between. The germline CDR1 and CDR2 sequences are MDHEN and SYDVKM. This CDR3 has 17 amino acids. The CDR3 protein is CASSLCPCEAHTDTQYF. The CDR3 region has the DNA TGTGCCAGCAGTTTATGCCCTTGCGAGGCACACACAGATACGCAGTATTTT.

The chain uses TRBV5-4 and TRBJ2-7; D is unclear. The germline gives CDR1 SGHNT, CDR2 YYREEE (reference sequence). The CDR3 consists of 14 residues. V gave up 0 bases and J gave up 0 bases, with 7 bases separating them. This CDR3 is CASSLGQNSYEQYF. CDR3 sequence (DNA): TGTGCCAGCAGCTTGGGGCAGAACTCCTACGAGCAGTACTTC.